These T cell receptor beta chains were read from a single sample in a study of cytomegalovirus exposure and HLA in healthy donors. TCRdb's table, derived via immunoSEQ multiplex PCR, lists solely in-frame clones and lacks some. This sample's table has some 56,000 clones. The sequencing sample was made of PBMCs. The receptors come from a woman aged 25 to 45 in good health and CMV-seropositive. The CDR3 runs from the conserved cysteine through the conserved F or W. D genes are given only for firm matches.

TRBJ2-7,TRBV29-1,-,TGCAGCGTTGGAGGACAGTATCGCTACGAGCAGTACTTC,CSVGGQYRYEQYF
TRBJ2-3,TRBV29-1,TRBD2,TGCAGCGTCGAAGCGGGAGGGACAGATACGCAGTATTTT,CSVEAGGTDTQYF
TRBJ2-7,TRBV5-1,TRBD2,TGCGCCAGCAGCTTAGCCGGGACTAGCGCCTCCTACGAGCAGTACTTC,CASSLAGTSASYEQYF
TRBJ2-5,TRBV4-2,TRBD2,TGTGCCAGCAGCCAAGACCCACAGACCGGGACTAGCGGGGGGGCCTTGGAGACCCAGTACTTC,CASSQDPQTGTSGGALETQYF
TRBJ2-1,TRBV19,-,TGTGCCAGTAGTGCCAGAGGGGGCTCCTACAATGAGCAGTTCTTC,CASSARGGSYNEQFF
TRBJ1-1,TRBV11-2,-,TGTGCCAGCAGCCCTAGCAGGAATGTGAACACTGAAGCTTTCTTT,CASSPSRNVNTEAFF
TRBJ2-7,TRBV14,TRBD1,TGTGCCAGCAGCCAAGACATCTCCGGACAGGGGTATCACGAGCAGTACTTC,CASSQDISGQGYHEQYF
TRBJ2-5,TRBV6-6,-,TGTGCCAGCAGTTACGGGGGGGAGACCCAGTACTTC,CASSYGGETQYF
TRBJ2-1,TRBV10-3,-,TGTGCCATCAAGGCAGCCCAGGACTACAATGAGCAGTTCTTC,CAIKAAQDYNEQFF
TRBJ1-1,TRBV6-1,TRBD1,TGTGCCAGCAGTGAACAGGGGGCCAACACTGAAGCTTTCTTT,CASSEQGANTEAFF
TRBJ1-6,TRBV7-9,TRBD1,TGTGCCAGCAGCCATGGGACAGCCCATAATTCACCCCTCCACTTT,CASSHGTAHNSPLHF
TRBJ2-1,TRBV7-9,TRBD1,TGTGCCAGCAGCAACAGGGGGCGATCCTACAATGAGCAGTTCTTC,CASSNRGRSYNEQFF
TRBJ2-7,TRBV7-9,-,TGTGCCAGCAGCGCCAGCGAACGGAGCTCCTACGAGCAGTACTTC,CASSASERSSYEQYF
TRBJ1-5,TRBV18,-,TGTGCCAGCTCACCAGAGACAGAGTATCAGCCCCAGCATTTT,CASSPETEYQPQHF
TRBJ1-6,TRBV28,-,TGTGCCAGCAGTTTACTGGACAGCTCCTATAATTCACCCCTCCACTTT,CASSLLDSSYNSPLHF
TRBJ2-7,TRBV28,-,TGTGCCAGCAGTCCACACTACGAGCAGTACTTC,CASSPHYEQYF
TRBJ2-7,TRBV15,-,TGTGCCACCAGCAGAGGAGGGACTGGAGCCTACGAGCAGTACTTC,CATSRGGTGAYEQYF
TRBJ2-1,TRBV29-1,TRBD1,TGCAGCGCTACTCCCCCGGGACAGTACAATGAGCAGTTCTTC,CSATPPGQYNEQFF
TRBJ2-1,TRBV29-1,TRBD2,TGCAGCGTGGGACTAGCGGGGGCCAGCCCCAACAATGAGCAGTTCTTC,CSVGLAGASPNNEQFF
TRBJ1-1,TRBV28,-,TGTGCCAGCATCCTACGGGGTGGGAACACTGAAGCTTTCTTT,CASILRGGNTEAFF
TRBJ1-1,TRBV28,TRBD1,TGTGCCAGCAGTACACAGGGGGCAAGGACTGAAGCTTTCTTT,CASSTQGARTEAFF
TRBJ2-1,TRBV7-6,TRBD2,TGTGCCAGCAGCTTCACTAGCGGGGGACATGAGCAGTTCTTC,CASSFTSGGHEQFF
TRBJ1-2,TRBV6-5,TRBD1,TGTGCCAGCAGTTACTGGAACCCCGGGACAGCAGATGGCTACACCTTC,CASSYWNPGTADGYTF
TRBJ2-5,TRBV7-9,TRBD1,TGTGCCAGCAGCAAGGGACAGAGTCAAGAGACCCAGTACTTC,CASSKGQSQETQYF
TRBJ1-2,TRBV13,-,TGTGCCAGCAGCCCAGGTGATGGCTACACCTTC,CASSPGDGYTF
TRBJ1-3,TRBV5-1,-,TGCGCCAGCAGCCAGGATCGACAGGCCTCTGGAAACACCATATATTTT,CASSQDRQASGNTIYF
TRBJ2-1,TRBV5-1,TRBD1,TGCGCCAGCAGCTTAAGACAGGGTGAGCAGTTCTTC,CASSLRQGEQFF
TRBJ2-7,TRBV30,TRBD1,TGTGCCTGGACAAAGACAGGGGACCCCTACGAGCAGTACTTC,CAWTKTGDPYEQYF
TRBJ2-4,TRBV19,-,TGTGCCAGTAGTCAGGGTCTACTAGCCAAAAACATTCAGTACTTC,CASSQGLLAKNIQYF
TRBJ2-5,TRBV20-1,-,TGCAGTGCTATGCGGGAGACCCAGTACTTC,CSAMRETQYF
TRBJ2-2,TRBV5-1,TRBD2,TGCGCCAGCAGCTATGTTGGACTAGCGGGCCCTTTGGGGGAGCTGTTTTTT,CASSYVGLAGPLGELFF
TRBJ2-5,TRBV5-4,TRBD2,TGTGCCAGCAGCTTCAGCGGGGGTGCTCAAGAGACCCAGTACTTC,CASSFSGGAQETQYF
TRBJ2-2,TRBV6-5,TRBD1,TGTGCCAGCAGTTACTCGGGACAGCGGACCGGGGAGCTGTTTTTT,CASSYSGQRTGELFF
TRBJ2-2,TRBV5-1,-,TGCGCCAGCAGCACGACTCGCCAGGGGAACACCGGGGAGCTGTTTTTT,CASSTTRQGNTGELFF
TRBJ1-1,TRBV5-4,-,TGTGCCAGCAGCTTGGGGGAACAGGGACCGGTAGCTTTCTTT,CASSLGEQGPVAFF
TRBJ2-5,TRBV29-1,TRBD1,TGCAGCGTGTTGGGGGACAGCCAAGAGACCCAGTACTTC,CSVLGDSQETQYF
TRBJ2-1,TRBV5-1,TRBD2,TGCGCCAGCCGTGACAGCGGGGGGGCATCGAATGAGCAGTTCTTC,CASRDSGGASNEQFF
TRBJ1-1,TRBV29-1,-,TGCAGCGTTGTCTCACGGAGGAACACTGAAGCTTTCTTT,CSVVSRRNTEAFF
TRBJ2-7,TRBV7-2,-,TGTGCCAGCAGCTTAGAGTTTGGGGCTTACGAGCAGTACTTC,CASSLEFGAYEQYF
TRBJ1-1,TRBV20-1,-,TGCAGTGCTGGCGCTGACAGTGAAGCTTTCTTT,CSAGADSEAFF
TRBJ1-1,TRBV21-1,-,TGTGCCCTCAGGGCAGACGAAGCTTTCTTT,CALRADEAFF
TRBJ2-1,TRBV10-2,TRBD2,TGCGCCAGCAGTGCCGCGGGAGGGTACAATGAGCAGTTCTTC,CASSAAGGYNEQFF
TRBJ2-3,TRBV2,TRBD2,TGTGCCAGCAGTCGGTTACTAGCGGAGTTCACAGATACGCAGTATTTT,CASSRLLAEFTDTQYF
TRBJ2-5,TRBV30,TRBD1,TGTGCCTGGAGTCTGACAGGGGGCCCGGAGACCCAGTACTTC,CAWSLTGGPETQYF
TRBJ1-2,TRBV18,-,TGTGCCAGCTCACCAGGGGCTTATGGCTACACCTTC,CASSPGAYGYTF